This is a list of T cell receptor beta chains from one sample in a study of long-term antiretroviral therapy in people with HIV. Libraries were prepared by immunoSEQ multiplex PCR; TCRdb keeps only in-frame clonotypes and omits some of them. The sample yields 20,000 or so clones, 76% seen once. The input for sequencing was unsorted PBMCs, taken 0.5 years before starting antiretroviral therapy. These receptors were collected from a woman aged 50 to 60 with HIV. Both conserved end residues are part of each CDR3. The order of the fields is clone size, V gene, J gene, D gene, CDR3 protein, CDR3 DNA. The D gene is left open where the match is weak. Some rows mark clone size as missing; the rest say once, few, many or name a class of expanded clone.

size: -; V: TRBV7-9; J: TRBJ2-7; D: -; CDR3: CASSLDWQDEQYF; DNA: TGTGCCAGCAGCTTAGATTGGCAGGACGAGCAGTACTTC
size: -; V: TRBV28; J: TRBJ2-7; D: -; CDR3: CASSLGGTYEQYF; DNA: TGTGCCAGCAGTTTGGGGGGAACCTACGAGCAGTACTTC
size: -; V: TRBV18; J: TRBJ1-6; D: -; CDR3: CASSPALMGPRGNSPLHF; DNA: TGTGCCAGCTCACCGGCGTTGATGGGGCCCCGGGGTAATTCACCCCTCCACTTT
size: -; V: TRBV10-2; J: TRBJ1-5; D: TRBD1; CDR3: CASAGGWQPQHF; DNA: TGCGCCAGCGCAGGGGGGTGGCAGCCCCAGCATTTT
size: -; V: TRBV18; J: TRBJ2-3; D: TRBD2; CDR3: CASSVAGGADTQYF; DNA: TGTGCCAGCTCGGTAGCGGGGGGTGCAGATACGCAGTATTTT
size: -; V: TRBV19; J: TRBJ2-3; D: TRBD2; CDR3: CASSITSGGTDTQYF; DNA: TGTGCCAGTAGTATAACTAGCGGGGGTACAGATACGCAGTATTTT
size: few; V: TRBV27; J: TRBJ1-5; D: TRBD1; CDR3: CASSPDRGHQPQHF; DNA: TGTGCCAGCAGTCCGGACAGGGGGCATCAGCCCCAGCATTTT
size: few; V: TRBV7-3; J: TRBJ1-6; D: TRBD1; CDR3: CASSIQGGKSPLHF; DNA: TGTGCCAGCAGCATCCAGGGGGGGAAATCACCCCTCCACTTT
size: -; V: TRBV6-1; J: TRBJ1-1; D: -; CDR3: CASQLTHNTEAFF; DNA: TGTGCCAGCCAGTTGACACACAACACTGAAGCTTTCTTT
size: -; V: TRBV2; J: TRBJ1-6; D: -; CDR3: CASRGGGSNSPLHF; DNA: TGTGCCAGCAGGGGGGGAGGGTCTAATTCACCCCTCCACTTT
size: -; V: TRBV5-5; J: TRBJ2-7; D: TRBD1; CDR3: CASSMGQLEQYF; DNA: TGTGCCAGCAGCATGGGACAGCTAGAGCAGTACTTC
size: -; V: TRBV29-1; J: TRBJ1-1; D: -; CDR3: CSAGNTEAFF; DNA: TGCAGCGCGGGAAACACTGAAGCTTTCTTT
size: once; V: TRBV27; J: TRBJ2-7; D: TRBD2; CDR3: CASSLTGLAGGQYF; DNA: TGTGCCAGCAGTTTGACGGGACTAGCGGGGGGGCAGTACTTC
size: -; V: TRBV2; J: TRBJ1-1; D: -; CDR3: CASSATSHQAEAFF; DNA: TGTGCCAGCAGCGCGACAAGCCACCAAGCTGAAGCTTTCTTT
size: -; V: TRBV5-6; J: TRBJ1-1; D: -; CDR3: CASSLQGWVRNTEAFF; DNA: TGTGCCAGCAGCTTGCAGGGATGGGTTAGGAACACTGAAGCTTTCTTT
size: -; V: TRBV6-5; J: TRBJ1-2; D: TRBD1; CDR3: CASSPATGSGYGYTF; DNA: TGTGCCAGCAGCCCGGCGACAGGGTCAGGCTATGGCTACACCTTC
size: -; V: TRBV7-2; J: TRBJ2-3; D: TRBD1; CDR3: CASSSRTGLSTDTQYF; DNA: TGTGCCAGCAGCTCAAGGACAGGACTCAGCACAGATACGCAGTATTTT
size: -; V: TRBV14; J: TRBJ2-3; D: TRBD2; CDR3: CASSQFREVTQYF; DNA: TGTGCCAGCAGCCAATTCCGGGAGGTCACGCAGTATTTT
size: -; V: TRBV5-1; J: TRBJ2-3; D: -; CDR3: CASTGALQHPDTQYF; DNA: TGCGCCAGCACTGGGGCCCTCCAACACCCAGATACGCAGTATTTT
size: few; V: TRBV20-1; J: TRBJ2-7; D: -; CDR3: CSARPQYEQYF; DNA: TGCAGTGCTAGACCCCAGTACGAGCAGTACTTC
size: -; V: TRBV19; J: TRBJ1-3; D: -; CDR3: CASSPSRRNSGNTIYF; DNA: TGTGCCAGTAGTCCCTCACGACGGAACTCTGGAAACACCATATATTTT
size: few; V: TRBV30; J: TRBJ2-2; D: -; CDR3: CAWTRGTGELFF; DNA: TGTGCCTGGACCAGAGGCACCGGGGAGCTGTTTTTT
size: once; V: TRBV7-9; J: TRBJ1-4; D: -; CDR3: CASSLATATNEKLFF; DNA: TGTGCCAGCAGCTTAGCAACGGCAACTAATGAAAAACTGTTTTTT
size: few; V: TRBV5-1; J: TRBJ1-6; D: -; CDR3: CASSLQGDYNSPLHF; DNA: TGCGCCAGCAGCTTGCAAGGGGACTATAATTCACCCCTCCACTTT
size: -; V: TRBV5-1; J: TRBJ1-6; D: -; CDR3: CASSLETGSPLHF; DNA: TGCGCCAGCAGCTTGGAAACCGGTTCACCCCTCCACTTT
size: -; V: TRBV7-3; J: TRBJ1-4; D: TRBD1; CDR3: CASSLNPPGQGPTSNEKLFF; DNA: TGTGCCAGCAGCTTAAACCCGCCGGGACAGGGCCCTACTTCCAATGAAAAACTGTTTTTT
size: few; V: TRBV7-8; J: TRBJ1-6; D: -; CDR3: CASSPDRSNSPLHF; DNA: TGTGCCAGCAGCCCCGACAGGAGCAATTCACCCCTCCACTTT
size: -; V: TRBV25-1; J: TRBJ1-1; D: -; CDR3: CASSDTGHLNTEAFF; DNA: TGTGCCAGCAGTGATACGGGACACCTGAACACTGAAGCTTTCTTT
size: -; V: TRBV4-1; J: TRBJ2-6; D: -; CDR3: CASSQFAVRLSSGANVLTF; DNA: TGCGCCAGCAGCCAATTCGCCGTTCGTCTAAGCTCTGGGGCCAACGTCCTGACTTTC
size: -; V: TRBV4-2; J: TRBJ2-1; D: TRBD2; CDR3: CASSQNGGASVDEQFF; DNA: TGTGCCAGCAGCCAAAACGGGGGGGCCTCGGTAGATGAGCAGTTCTTC
size: -; V: TRBV28; J: TRBJ1-2; D: -; CDR3: CASSFPPGRYTF; DNA: TGTGCCAGCAGTTTTCCCCCGGGTCGCTACACCTTC
size: -; V: TRBV29-1; J: TRBJ1-1; D: -; CDR3: CSVEGGAEAFF; DNA: TGCAGCGTTGAAGGCGGGGCTGAAGCTTTCTTT
size: -; V: TRBV28; J: TRBJ1-2; D: -; CDR3: CASRLGPYGYTF; DNA: TGTGCCAGCAGACTCGGACCCTATGGCTACACCTTC
size: -; V: TRBV2; J: TRBJ1-3; D: -; CDR3: CASSPLRPNSGNTIYF; DNA: TGTGCCAGCAGTCCTCTAAGACCCAACTCTGGAAACACCATATATTTT
size: -; V: TRBV5-1; J: TRBJ2-2; D: -; CDR3: CASSLFSAELFTGELFF; DNA: TGCGCCAGCAGCTTGTTCTCGGCAGAACTTTTCACCGGGGAGCTGTTTTTT
size: -; V: TRBV6-5; J: TRBJ1-3; D: -; CDR3: CASRVGSSGNTIYF; DNA: TGTGCCAGCAGGGTTGGATCTTCTGGAAACACCATATATTTT
size: -; V: TRBV6-6; J: TRBJ2-3; D: TRBD2; CDR3: CASSYLLAGATDTQYF; DNA: TGTGCCAGCAGTTATCTCCTAGCGGGGGCCACAGATACGCAGTATTTT
size: -; V: TRBV11-3; J: TRBJ2-5; D: TRBD2; CDR3: CASSFGLAGQETQYF; DNA: TGTGCCAGCAGCTTTGGGCTAGCGGGGCAAGAGACCCAGTACTTC
size: -; V: TRBV5-1; J: TRBJ2-1; D: -; CDR3: CASSLLGSPYNEQFF; DNA: TGCGCCAGCAGCCTTCTAGGGTCTCCTTACAATGAGCAGTTCTTC
size: -; V: TRBV7-9; J: TRBJ1-2; D: -; CDR3: CASSFGQGPNYGYTF; DNA: TGTGCCAGCAGCTTCGGACAAGGACCTAACTATGGCTACACCTTC
size: -; V: TRBV19; J: TRBJ1-4; D: TRBD1; CDR3: CASRITGGREKLFF; DNA: TGTGCCAGTAGAATCACAGGGGGCAGGGAAAAACTGTTTTTT
size: -; V: TRBV28; J: TRBJ1-2; D: TRBD1; CDR3: CASSLGQGPDNYGYTF; DNA: TGTGCCAGCAGTCTCGGACAGGGACCCGATAACTATGGCTACACCTTC
size: -; V: TRBV4-2; J: TRBJ2-4; D: TRBD1; CDR3: CASSQDRAGTGVAKNIQYF; DNA: TGTGCCAGCAGCCAAGATAGGGCAGGGACAGGGGTAGCCAAAAACATTCAGTACTTC
size: once; V: TRBV7-8; J: TRBJ1-6; D: -; CDR3: CASSPRTASSYNSPLHF; DNA: TGTGCCAGCAGCCCTCGGACGGCGAGCTCCTATAATTCACCCCTCCACTTT
size: -; V: TRBV5-4; J: TRBJ1-2; D: TRBD1; CDR3: CASSRQGQGYGGYTF; DNA: TGTGCCAGCAGCCGACAAGGACAGGGGTATGGTGGCTACACCTTC
size: -; V: TRBV27; J: TRBJ1-5; D: TRBD1; CDR3: CASRGQGGGNQPQHF; DNA: TGTGCCAGCAGGGGACAGGGAGGAGGGAATCAGCCCCAGCATTTT
size: once; V: TRBV5-1; J: TRBJ1-4; D: -; CDR3: CASTTGPPATNEKLFF; DNA: TGCGCCAGCACTACGGGTCCGCCGGCAACTAATGAAAAACTGTTTTTT
size: -; V: TRBV6-5; J: TRBJ2-2; D: -; CDR3: CASSYGAGANSGELFF; DNA: TGTGCCAGCAGTTACGGTGCGGGTGCAAACTCCGGGGAGCTGTTTTTT
size: -; V: TRBV12-5; J: TRBJ2-3; D: TRBD1; CDR3: CASGLMTGGPYFPDTQYF; DNA: TGTGCTAGTGGTTTGATGACAGGGGGCCCTTATTTCCCAGATACGCAGTATTTT
size: -; V: TRBV7-2; J: TRBJ2-7; D: TRBD2; CDR3: CASRFSGGIVYEQYF; DNA: TGTGCCAGCAGGTTTAGCGGGGGTATTGTCTACGAGCAGTACTTC
size: -; V: TRBV9; J: TRBJ1-2; D: -; CDR3: CASSVSMGTDYGYTF; DNA: TGTGCCAGCAGCGTAAGCATGGGGACCGACTATGGCTACACCTTC
size: few; V: TRBV5-1; J: TRBJ1-1; D: -; CDR3: CASSLDGVGNTEAFF; DNA: TGCGCCAGCAGCTTGGATGGGGTTGGGAACACTGAAGCTTTCTTT
size: once; V: TRBV14; J: TRBJ2-7; D: TRBD2; CDR3: CASSQLAGDFYEQYF; DNA: TGTGCCAGCAGCCAATTAGCGGGGGACTTCTACGAGCAGTACTTC
size: -; V: TRBV4-1; J: TRBJ1-2; D: -; CDR3: CASSPLEGQALNYGYTF; DNA: TGCGCCAGCAGCCCTCTCGAGGGGCAGGCCCTAAACTATGGCTACACCTTC
size: -; V: TRBV19; J: TRBJ1-5; D: -; CDR3: CASSRWGGSNQPQHF; DNA: TGTGCCAGTAGTCGGTGGGGCGGAAGCAATCAGCCCCAGCATTTT
size: -; V: TRBV5-1; J: TRBJ2-5; D: TRBD2; CDR3: CASSLDPAGGLEGETQYF; DNA: TGCGCCAGCAGCTTGGATCCAGCGGGGGGGCTTGAGGGAGAGACCCAGTACTTC
size: -; V: TRBV11-2; J: TRBJ1-3; D: -; CDR3: CASSFYDTIYF; DNA: TGTGCCAGCAGCTTTTATGACACCATATATTTT
size: -; V: TRBV2; J: TRBJ1-6; D: -; CDR3: CASRQGGNSPLHF; DNA: TGTGCCAGCAGACAGGGCGGCAATTCACCCCTCCACTTT
size: once; V: TRBV20-1; J: TRBJ2-1; D: -; CDR3: CSANDNEQFF; DNA: TGCAGTGCCAACGATAATGAGCAGTTCTTC